This TCR beta chain was found in a study of long-term antiretroviral therapy in people with HIV. Trimming took off 1 base at V and 6 bases at J, with 16 bases between the two ends. The CDR3 runs to 15 residues. Looked up from germline, CDR1 is SQVTM and CDR2 is ANQGSEA. Assay version v3.0 of immunoSEQ was used, and it was run at survey level. The data were produced by immunoSEQ multiplex PCR, yet TCRdb's version contains in-frame clones alone and is incomplete. The sample yields 25,000 to 30,000 clones, around 84% seen once. The sample consisted of unsorted PBMCs, taken 0.4 years after starting antiretroviral therapy. The chain carries TRBV29-1 and TRBJ2-1, with D possibly matching TRBD1 (5 bases). This receptor was obtained from a man aged 18 to 29 with HIV. For the CDR3, the DNA is TGCAGCGTTGAAGGGCCGACAGTTAGTCTCAATGAGCAGTTCTTC. This translates into CSVEGPTVSLNEQFF.